What follows is one T cell receptor (beta chain) and its context. The antigen is unknown. Measured with immunoSEQ multiplex PCR; TCRdb has only the in-frame clones, and not every one. The data contain some 32,000 clones, more than 70% of them seen just once; the ten biggest clones take up about 2.2%. The germline CDR1 and CDR2 sequences are MGHRA and YSYEKL. The CDR3 consists of 17 residues. Trimming took off 1 base at V and 5 bases at J, with 18 bases between the two ends. Time point indicated: week 47, end of study. With topical imiquimod, each dose of the vaccine consisted of 300 ug of mutant IDH1 20-mer peptide. These data are taken from a study of a mutant IDH1 vaccine in newly diagnosed glioma. Turning to the study itself: Treated patients comprised around 62% males and approximately 38% females, mean age roughly 44 years. Before enrollment, patients got radiotherapy alone, temozolomide alone, or mostly the combination.

Study-wide points: Changes in the top peripheral T cell clonotypes seemingly had no bearing on pseudoprogression. There were vaccine-induced immune responses in about 93% of the patients.

V and J are TRBV4-1 and TRBJ1-5; D unresolved. Source: PBMCs, taken from a glioma patient whose treatment included an IDH1 peptide vaccine. The receptor was derived from a man between 40 and 49 years old with glioma. DNA of the CDR3: TGCGCCAGCAGCCAAGGGGCGGGAAATACCGCTTATCAGCCCCAGCATTTT. It specifies CASSQGAGNTAYQPQHF.